Below, 17 T cell receptor beta chains from the same sample are listed, as sequenced in a study of T cell clonality in common variable immunodeficiency. Here immunoSEQ multiplex PCR was the method, and the copy in TCRdb shows in-frame clones only, minus some. This sample includes about 39,000 clones with no singletons; its ten biggest clones take up 2.5% to 3%. Sequenced: peripheral blood mononuclear cells. These receptors were taken from a person aged 18-69 years in good health.

This clone showed up many times. The sequence runs out 3 residues before the end of the CDR3; the remainder is reconstructed from the germline J gene. The chain has TRBV28 and TRBJ2-7; 9 bases align to TRBD1. Germline assignment: CDR1 MDHEN and CDR2 SYDVKM. With V trimmed by 6 bases and J by 4 bases, 4 bases remained unmatched. This CDR3 is built from 13 residues. The CDR3 DNA, read in part, is TGTGCCAGCAGGGGACAGGGAGGGTACGAG. This sequence encodes CASRGQGGYE. The complete CDR3 reads CASRGQGGYEQYF.

For this clone: The CDR3 goes on 3 residues after the read ends, and that part is filled in from the germline J gene. This chain links TRBV5-3 with TRBJ1-5, with 7 bases aligning to TRBD1. TRBV5-3 is given ORF status, its function remaining uncertain. The CDR3 spans 19 residues. The V segment lost 4 bases and the J segment 0 bases; nucleotides outside the gene matches: 16. Partial CDR3 DNA: TGTGCCAGAAGCCGACCCGGGGGACAGCCGATGGATAGCAATCAGCCC. Its protein is CARSRPGGQPMDSNQP. The complete CDR3 sequence is CARSRPGGQPMDSNQPQHF.

This clone has ten or more counts. The read comes to an end 3 residues before the CDR3 does, leaving the germline J gene to fill in the end. The chain combines TRBV18 with TRBJ1-2; 11 bases match TRBD1. With V trimmed by 1 base and J by 0 bases, 7 bases remained unmatched. The CDR3 runs to 18 residues. Germline CDR1 reads KGHSH; CDR2 reads LQKENI. CDR3 region: CASSPLPGQGDSNYGYTF. CDR3 DNA, as far as it was read: TGTGCCAGCTCACCACTCCCGGGACAGGGGGATTCTAACTATGGC.

This clone turned up a few times. The CDR3 DNA, read in part, is TGCGCCAGCAGCGGAAGCCCAGCCGGGACTAGCGGCTACGAG. Translating it yields CASSGSPAGTSGYE. The entire CDR3 protein is CASSGSPAGTSGYEQYF. This chain connects TRBV5-1 to TRBJ2-7, with 11 bases identical to TRBD2. The read halts 3 residues ahead of the CDR3 end, with the missing end drawn from the germline J gene. The germline V gene has CDR1 SGHRS and CDR2 YFSETQ. The CDR3 length is 17 residues. J gave up 3 bases and V 4 bases, and 12 bases lay outside the gene matches.

This clone was observed at least ten times. The read ends 3 residues before the CDR3 terminus; that terminus is restored from the germline J gene. This chain joins TRBV30 and TRBJ1-5; no clear D. This CDR3 has 16 residues. Trimming pared 0 bases from V and 0 bases from J, leaving 12 bases between. The V gene's germline CDR1 is GTSNPN and CDR2 SVGIG (reference sequence). The CDR3 bases that were read are TGTGCCTGGAGTGTACTAGGGCCGGTTAGCAATCAGCCC. The encoded protein is CAWSVLGPVSNQP. Given in full, the CDR3 is CAWSVLGPVSNQPQHF.

This clone was seen many times. The read halts 3 residues ahead of the CDR3 end, with the missing end drawn from the germline J gene. V gene TRBV27 combines with J gene TRBJ2-3, with D perhaps TRBD1 or TRBD2 (5 bases each). The CDR3 consists of 13 residues. Trimming left V 4 bases short and J 6 bases short, with 11 bases between. Germline CDR1 reads MNHEY; CDR2 reads SMNVEV (reference sequence). CDR3 sequence reads: CASSSQGVDTQYF. The covered CDR3 bases are TGTGCCAGCAGTTCTCAGGGAGTTGATACG.

Turning to this clone: The read halts 3 residues ahead of the CDR3 end, with the missing end drawn from the germline J gene. The chain has TRBV7-2 and TRBJ2-3; 8 nucleotides line up with TRBD1. Looked up from germline, CDR1 is SGHTA and CDR2 is FQGNSA. This CDR3 is built from 14 residues. CDR3 bases read: TGTGCCAGCAGCTCGCGACAGGGGATAGAGACG. It specifies CASSSRQGIET. The whole CDR3 reads CASSSRQGIETQYF. Full variable domain (missing parts from reference TRBV7-2 and TRBJ2-3): GAGVSQSPSNKVTEKGKDVELRCDPISGHTALYWYRQSLGQGLEFLIYFQGNSAPDKSGLPSDRFSAERTGGSVSTLTIQRTQQEDSAVYLCASSSRQGIETQYFGPGTRLTVL.

This clone was detected ten times or more. The sequenced fragment ends 3 residues before the CDR3 boundary, so the rest is inferred from the germline J gene. V usage is TRBV28 and J usage is TRBJ2-3; weak D call: TRBD2 (6 bases). From germline, CDR1 is MDHEN and CDR2 SYDVKM. This CDR3 is built from 15 residues. V was cut by 6 bases and J by 2 bases, with 15 bases left in between. The DNA read from the CDR3 is TGTGCCAGCAGGTCGGGGGTTTCCCCCACAGATACG. Protein sequence: CASRSGVSPTDT. The entire CDR3 protein is CASRSGVSPTDTQYF.

This clone is medium-sized in the sample. CDR3 bases read: TGTGCCAGCAGCTTAACGGGACAGGGGGAG. Protein sequence: CASSLTGQGE. In full, the CDR3 is CASSLTGQGELFF. V is TRBV7-3 and J is TRBJ2-2, with TRBD1 matching 7 bases. The read falls 3 residues short of the CDR3 end, and the missing part is taken from the germline J gene. The V and J ends lost 0 bases and 8 bases, in that order; junction bases with no gene match: 0. Germline V gene lookup returns CDR1 SGHTA and CDR2 FQGTGA. This CDR3 comprises 13 residues.

This clone was seen repeatedly, ten times or more. CDR3 bases read: TGCAGTGCCCTTTCGGGGACAGATACG. Encoded protein: CSALSGTDT. The complete CDR3 protein is CSALSGTDTQYF. The V and J genes are TRBV20-1 and TRBJ2-3; a possible D gene is TRBD2 (5 bases). Read coverage stops 3 residues before the CDR3 terminus; the germline J gene supplies the remainder. Germline CDR1 DFQATT, CDR2 SNEGSKA (reference sequence). V shed 6 bases and J shed 3 bases, with 10 bases lying between them. The CDR3 length is 12 residues.

This clone ranks as medium-sized. The CDR3 goes on 3 residues after the read ends, and that part is filled in from the germline J gene. J is TRBJ2-3 and V is TRBV6-1; D gene unclear. The germline gives CDR1 MNHNS, CDR2 SASEGT. The CDR3 length is 12 residues. V lost 2 bases, J lost 3 bases, and 3 bases lay in between. Incomplete CDR3 DNA: TGTGCCAGCAGTGAACTGACAGATACG. Its protein product is CASSELTDT. The entire CDR3 sequence reads CASSELTDTQYF.

This clone was seen ten or more times. The CDR3 bases that were read are TGCAGCGTGGGGGGGGACGGCAATGAG. It specifies CSVGGDGNE. The full-length CDR3 reads as CSVGGDGNEQFF. The chain is built from TRBV29-1 and TRBJ2-1; 7 bases fit TRBD2. Read sequence stops 3 residues before the CDR3 end, and the germline J gene provides the missing end. V gave up 6 bases and J gave up 6 bases; unmatched junction bases: 5. Looked up from germline, CDR1 is SQVTM and CDR2 is ANQGSEA. The CDR3 contains 12 residues.

This clone was counted many times. The read stops 3 residues short of the end of the CDR3; the missing end is completed from the germline J gene. The V and J genes are TRBV5-1 and TRBJ2-1, with D tentatively TRBD2 (5 bases). V shed 5 bases and J shed 0 bases, with 12 bases lying between them. This CDR3 has 15 residues. Germline V lookup: CDR1 SGHRS, CDR2 YFSETQ. The CDR3 region is CASRAPGSSYNEQFF. The CDR3 DNA, read in part, is TGCGCCAGCAGAGCTCCGGGGAGCTCCTACAATGAG.

Points on this clone: With the read ending 3 residues before the CDR3 end, the germline J gene is used to fill in that end. The chain combines TRBV30 with TRBJ2-2; D is perhaps TRBD2 (6 bases). Germline V lookup: CDR1 GTSNPN, CDR2 SVGIG (reference sequence). The CDR3 loop spans 14 amino acids. Here the CDR3 reads CACLPRGYNSPLFF. The sequenced part of the CDR3 DNA is TGTGCCTGCTTACCCCGGGGGTATAATTCACCG.

In this sample, this clone turned up many times. The CDR3 end lies 3 residues beyond the end of the read and is filled in from the germline J gene. J is TRBJ2-3 and V is TRBV29-1, with D perhaps matching TRBD2 (5 bases). Germline V lookup: CDR1 SQVTM, CDR2 ANQGSEA. This CDR3 is built from 15 residues. Incomplete CDR3 DNA: TGCAGCGTTGAGGGCGAGCGGCGGATCCAAGAGACG. It encodes CSVEGERRIQET. In full, the CDR3 is CSVEGERRIQETQYF.

This clone appeared many times. The read is 3 residues too short to cover the CDR3 end, so that end is filled in from the germline J gene. This chain connects TRBV5-1 to TRBJ2-2; D is perhaps TRBD2 (5 bases). CDR3 size: 15 residues. Germline V gives CDR1 SGHRS, CDR2 YFSETQ. V was pared by 6 bases and J by 4 bases, with 16 bases between. CDR3 in amino acids: CASTGLAGGTGELFF. CDR3 DNA (partial): TGCGCCAGCACTGGCCTAGCTGGCGGCACCGGGGAG.

This clone was counted ten times or more. The read terminates 3 residues ahead of where the CDR3 ends, so the germline J gene completes it. This chain links TRBV7-2 with TRBJ1-1, with D perhaps TRBD1 (6 bases). The germline V gene has CDR1 SGHTA and CDR2 FQGNSA. This CDR3 spans 15 amino acids. Trimming took 5 bases from V and 5 from J, leaving 18 bases between them. The DNA read from the CDR3 is TGTGCCAGCAGCACACAGGGAGGGGAGGCGACTGAA. It encodes CASSTQGGEATE. The whole CDR3 region reads CASSTQGGEATEAFF.